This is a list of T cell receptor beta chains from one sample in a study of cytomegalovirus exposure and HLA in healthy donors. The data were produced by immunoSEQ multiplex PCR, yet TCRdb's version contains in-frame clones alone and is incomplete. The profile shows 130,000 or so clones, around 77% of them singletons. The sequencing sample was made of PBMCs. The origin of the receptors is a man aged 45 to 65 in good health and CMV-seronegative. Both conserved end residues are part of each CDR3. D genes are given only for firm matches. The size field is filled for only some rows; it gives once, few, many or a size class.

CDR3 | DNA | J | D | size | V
CASSLSGTGKFTPLHF | TGTGCCAGCAGTTTAAGCGGGACAGGGAAATTCACTCCCCTCCACTTT | TRBJ1-6 | TRBD1 | . | TRBV27
CASSESYPGNTIYF | TGCGCCAGCAGTGAGTCGTATCCTGGAAACACCATATATTTT | TRBJ1-3 | . | . | TRBV10-2
CASSPGTGQETQYF | TGTGCCAGCAGCCCTGGGACAGGGCAAGAGACCCAGTACTTC | TRBJ2-5 | TRBD1 | . | TRBV28
CASSGEMSSYEQYF | TGTGCCAGCAGTGGAGAAATGAGCTCCTACGAGCAGTACTTC | TRBJ2-7 | . | once | TRBV6-1
CASRTRGDWEKLFF | TGTGCCAGCAGAACCAGGGGGGATTGGGAAAAACTGTTTTTT | TRBJ1-4 | TRBD1 | . | TRBV28
CASSPRQDSSYGYTF | TGCGCCAGCAGCCCTCGACAGGATTCATCCTATGGCTACACCTTC | TRBJ1-2 | . | . | TRBV4-3
CASSFSTSSYNEQFF | TGCGCCAGCAGCTTTTCGACTAGTTCCTACAATGAGCAGTTCTTC | TRBJ2-1 | . | . | TRBV5-1
CASSMSPGGLNYGYTF | TGTGCCAGCAGTATGTCCCCTGGGGGACTGAACTATGGCTACACCTTC | TRBJ1-2 | . | . | TRBV5-5
CASSLTSGSTGDTQYF | TGTGCCAGCAGTCTGACTAGCGGGAGTACAGGAGATACGCAGTATTTT | TRBJ2-3 | TRBD2 | . | TRBV2
CASRPPGQGSGKLFF | TGTGCCAGCAGACCTCCGGGACAGGGAAGTGGAAAACTGTTTTTT | TRBJ1-4 | TRBD1 | . | TRBV25-1
CASSLSQGTHEQYF | TGTGCCAGCAGCTTAAGTCAGGGGACCCACGAGCAGTACTTC | TRBJ2-7 | . | . | TRBV11-3
CASSAKITGGPGNTIYF | TGTGCCAGCAGTGCAAAGATAACAGGGGGCCCTGGAAACACCATATATTTT | TRBJ1-3 | TRBD1 | . | TRBV6-1
CASSILADTQYF | TGTGCCAGCAGTATTCTAGCGGATACGCAGTATTTT | TRBJ2-3 | . | . | TRBV6-1
CAISETTRGVSSYEQYF | TGTGCCATCAGTGAGACTACCCGAGGCGTCAGCTCCTACGAGCAGTACTTC | TRBJ2-7 | . | . | TRBV10-3
CASSPVGRVGNTIYF | TGTGCCAGCAGCCCGGTCGGCCGGGTTGGAAACACCATATATTTT | TRBJ1-3 | . | . | TRBV5-5
CSSMRTGDYEQYF | TGCAGCTCTATGAGGACAGGGGACTACGAGCAGTACTTC | TRBJ2-7 | TRBD1 | . | TRBV29-1
CASSLQRRDTQYF | TGTGCCAGCAGTTTACAGAGGAGGGATACGCAGTATTTT | TRBJ2-3 | . | once | TRBV27
CASSFLAGAGEQYF | TGTGCCAGCAGTTTCTTAGCGGGAGCGGGCGAGCAGTACTTC | TRBJ2-7 | TRBD2 | . | TRBV28
CASRGFLSYEQYF | TGTGCCAGCCGCGGATTTCTATCCTACGAGCAGTACTTC | TRBJ2-7 | . | few | TRBV27
CASSPRRGGTQYF | TGTGCCAGCAGCCCACGGCGGGGGGGGACCCAGTACTTC | TRBJ2-5 | TRBD2 | once | TRBV13
CASSPLAVQETQYF | TGTGCCAGCAGCCCACTAGCGGTCCAAGAGACCCAGTACTTC | TRBJ2-5 | TRBD2 | . | TRBV7-9
CASSRTVADTQYF | TGTGCCAGCAGCCGCACTGTTGCAGATACGCAGTATTTT | TRBJ2-3 | . | . | TRBV6-5
CASSEARTGWNEQFF | TGTGCCAGCAGTGAAGCAAGGACAGGCTGGAATGAGCAGTTCTTC | TRBJ2-1 | TRBD1 | . | TRBV2
CASSLIGWLRVEMHGYTF | TGTGCCAGCAGTTTAATCGGTTGGTTGAGGGTAGAGATGCATGGCTACACCTTC | TRBJ1-2 | . | . | TRBV28
CASSLQGAGANVLTF | TGTGCCAGCAGTTTACAGGGAGCTGGGGCCAACGTCCTGACTTTC | TRBJ2-6 | . | . | TRBV6-6
CASSERRGPIRGEKLFF | TGTGCCAGCAGTGAACGCAGGGGCCCCATCCGGGGTGAAAAACTGTTTTTT | TRBJ1-4 | . | . | TRBV2